Detailed here is one TCR beta chain. The antigen remains undetermined. Method: immunoSEQ multiplex PCR; TCRdb's copy keeps in-frame clones and lacks some. The table shows about 53,000 clones, with more than 70% occurring only once. This specimen belongs to a study of lymphopenia after photon versus proton radiotherapy. V lost 0 bases and J 4 bases, leaving 14 bases between the germline ends. This CDR3 comprises 16 residues. Germline CDR1 reads LGHNA; CDR2 reads YSLEER. Regarding the study as a whole: Post-nadir diversity loss with photons came from oligoclonal expansion, particularly CD8+ Temra cells. Relative stability marked proton patients; photon patients lost diversity and naive cells.

The TCR was taken from a man aged 50 to 60 with gastric cancer. V and J are TRBV4-3 and TRBJ2-3; D is perhaps TRBD1 or TRBD2 (5 bases each). This sample comprised peripheral blood, obtained from a patient treated with photon-based radiotherapy. As DNA, the CDR3 is TGCGCCAGCAGCCAAGATCAGCTCAGGGACCCAGATACGCAGTATTTT. It is translated as CASSQDQLRDPDTQYF.